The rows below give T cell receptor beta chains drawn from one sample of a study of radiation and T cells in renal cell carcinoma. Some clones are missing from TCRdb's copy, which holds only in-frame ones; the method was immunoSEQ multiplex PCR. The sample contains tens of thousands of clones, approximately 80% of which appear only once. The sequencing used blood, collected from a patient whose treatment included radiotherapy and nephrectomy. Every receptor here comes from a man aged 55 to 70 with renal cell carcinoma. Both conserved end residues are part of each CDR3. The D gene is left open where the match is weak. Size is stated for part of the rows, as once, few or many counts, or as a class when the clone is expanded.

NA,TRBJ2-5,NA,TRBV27,CASSLGGGGETQYF,TGTGCCAGCAGTTTGGGTGGGGGCGGGGAGACCCAGTACTTC
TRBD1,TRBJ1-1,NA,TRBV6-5,CASSYSTGFNTEAFF,TGTGCCAGCAGTTACTCGACAGGGTTTAACACTGAAGCTTTCTTT
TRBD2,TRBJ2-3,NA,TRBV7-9,CASSLAGRVYF,TGTGCCAGCAGCCTAGCGGGACGTGTGTATTTT
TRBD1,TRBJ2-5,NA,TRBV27,CASSFLGQGVGGETQYF,TGTGCCAGCAGTTTTTTGGGACAGGGGGTAGGAGGAGAGACCCAGTACTTC
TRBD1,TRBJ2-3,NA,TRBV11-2,CASSLVGDRGYTQYF,TGTGCCAGCAGCTTAGTGGGGGACAGAGGTTATACGCAGTATTTT
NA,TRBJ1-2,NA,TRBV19,CASSREGSGYTF,TGTGCCAGTAGTAGAGAGGGGTCTGGCTACACCTTC
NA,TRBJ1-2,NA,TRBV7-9,CASSPAGGFAIGYTF,TGTGCCAGCAGCCCGGCGGGGGGTTTCGCGATCGGCTACACCTTC
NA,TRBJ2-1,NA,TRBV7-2,CASSPAGGLALQFF,TGTGCCAGCAGCCCGGCGGGCGGTTTAGCATTGCAGTTCTTC
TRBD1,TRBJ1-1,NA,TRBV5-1,CASSFLPGTGGSNTEAFF,TGCGCCAGCAGCTTCTTACCCGGGACAGGGGGATCGAACACTGAAGCTTTCTTT
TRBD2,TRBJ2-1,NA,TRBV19,CASSQREVYNEQFF,TGTGCCAGTAGCCAGCGGGAGGTTTACAATGAGCAGTTCTTC
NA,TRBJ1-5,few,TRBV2,CASRRGGVSNQPQHF,TGTGCCAGCAGAAGGGGCGGGGTTAGCAATCAGCCCCAGCATTTT
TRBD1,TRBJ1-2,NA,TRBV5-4,CASSFSRGNYGYTF,TGTGCCAGCAGCTTCAGCAGGGGGAACTATGGCTACACCTTC
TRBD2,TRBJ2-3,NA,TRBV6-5,CASSYGVAGYTDTQYF,TGTGCCAGCAGTTACGGGGTAGCGGGCTACACAGATACGCAGTATTTT
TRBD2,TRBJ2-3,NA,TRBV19,CASSSGLAGAYSTDTQYF,TGTGCCAGTAGCTCGGGACTAGCGGGGGCCTATAGCACAGATACGCAGTATTTT
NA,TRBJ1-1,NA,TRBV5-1,CASSSSTGNTEAFF,TGCGCCAGCAGCTCGTCAACAGGGAACACTGAAGCTTTCTTT
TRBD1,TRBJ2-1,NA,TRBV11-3,CASSWAGTDYNEQFF,TGTGCCAGCAGCTGGGCAGGGACAGACTACAATGAGCAGTTCTTC
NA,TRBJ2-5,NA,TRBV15,CATSRDLGAEETQYF,TGTGCCACCAGCAGAGATCTAGGGGCGGAAGAGACCCAGTACTTC
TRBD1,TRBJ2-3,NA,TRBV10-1,CASSVDRGTDTQYF,TGCGCCAGCAGTGTGGACAGGGGAACAGATACGCAGTATTTT
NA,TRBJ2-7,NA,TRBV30,CAGDRQTYEQYF,TGTGCCGGGGACCGCCAGACCTACGAGCAGTACTTC
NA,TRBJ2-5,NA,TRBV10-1,CASKKQRRRDQETQYF,TGCGCCAGCAAAAAACAAAGGCGCAGGGATCAAGAGACCCAGTACTTC
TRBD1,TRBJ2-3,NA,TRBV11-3,CASSYSGQGGDTQYF,TGTGCCAGCAGCTACTCGGGACAGGGGGGAGATACGCAGTATTTT
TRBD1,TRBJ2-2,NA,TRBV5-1,CASSPWDRVGTGELFF,TGCGCCAGCAGCCCGTGGGACAGGGTTGGCACCGGGGAGCTGTTTTTT
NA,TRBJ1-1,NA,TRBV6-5,CASSYGGPNTEAFF,TGTGCCAGCAGTTACGGGGGACCTAATACTGAAGCTTTCTTT
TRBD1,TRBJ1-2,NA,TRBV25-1,CASSEPGIGTGGYGYTF,TGTGCCAGCAGTGAACCAGGCATAGGGACAGGGGGGTATGGCTACACCTTC
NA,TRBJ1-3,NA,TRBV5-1,CASSQGTGNTIYF,TGCGCCAGCTCACAGGGAACTGGAAACACCATATATTTT
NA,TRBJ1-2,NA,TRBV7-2,CASSLGGGRSLYGYTF,TGTGCCAGCAGCTTAGGTGGGGGGCGTAGCCTTTATGGCTACACCTTC
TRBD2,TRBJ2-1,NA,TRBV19,CASRREAYNEQFF,TGTGCCAGTAGGCGGGAGGCTTACAATGAGCAGTTCTTC
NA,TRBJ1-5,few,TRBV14,CASSQANSNQPQHF,TGTGCCAGCAGCCAAGCGAACAGCAATCAGCCCCAGCATTTT
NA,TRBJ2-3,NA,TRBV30,CAWKPQSPPADTQYF,TGTGCCTGGAAACCACAGTCGCCGCCGGCAGATACGCAGTATTTT
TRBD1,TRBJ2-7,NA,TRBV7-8,CASSPDRAGLKFYEQYF,TGTGCCAGCAGCCCAGACAGGGCGGGTTTAAAATTCTACGAGCAGTACTTC
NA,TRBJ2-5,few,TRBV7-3,CASSTDRSGTQYF,TGTGCCAGCAGCACTGACAGAAGCGGGACCCAGTACTTC
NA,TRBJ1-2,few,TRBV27,CASTQFSSPGVNSNYGYTF,TGTGCCAGCACCCAATTCTCGAGTCCGGGCGTGAACTCCAACTATGGCTACACCTTC
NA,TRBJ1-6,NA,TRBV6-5,CASKGGQDNSPLHF,TGTGCCAGCAAGGGTGGGCAAGATAATTCACCCCTCCACTTT
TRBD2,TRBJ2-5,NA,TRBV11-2,CASSVGTSVQETQYF,TGTGCCAGCAGTGTCGGGACTAGCGTACAAGAGACCCAGTACTTC
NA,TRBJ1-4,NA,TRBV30,CAWSGSSTVPREKLFF,TGTGCCTGGAGTGGAAGTTCGACAGTGCCTCGAGAAAAACTGTTTTTT
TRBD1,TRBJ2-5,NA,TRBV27,CASSLSWTGRETQYF,TGTGCCAGCAGTTTATCGTGGACAGGGAGGGAGACCCAGTACTTC
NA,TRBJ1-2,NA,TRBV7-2,CASILGGSNYGYTF,NA
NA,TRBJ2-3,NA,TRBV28,CASSGLAEGADTQYF,TGTGCCAGCAGTGGACTCGCCGAAGGGGCAGATACGCAGTATTTT
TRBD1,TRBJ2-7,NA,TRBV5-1,CASSWGTGLDYEQYF,TGCGCCAGCAGCTGGGGGACAGGGCTCGACTACGAGCAGTACTTC
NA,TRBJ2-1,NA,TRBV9,CASSMPERGPQSPEQFF,TGTGCCAGCAGCATGCCCGAGAGGGGACCCCAATCCCCTGAGCAGTTCTTC